The table lists the clone carrying this T cell receptor (beta chain) with many counts. Germline V lookup: CDR1 SGDLS, CDR2 YYNGEE. Trimming removed 0 bases at V and 0 bases at J, with 11 bases between. The CDR3 totals 16 residues. This sample stems from a study of breast tumors, draining lymph nodes, adjacent tissues. From the multiplex PCR reads, TCRdb called clonotypes with MiXCR, one entry per CDR3 protein. This table has about 180,000 distinct CDR3 sequences, 30% to 35% appearing once. Samples came from axillary lymph nodes draining the breast cancer. This receptor was taken from a female donor with breast cancer. Some clones in this sample may be carry-over from other donors' samples. The source material was axillary lymph node tissue. This chain links TRBV9 with TRBJ2-3, with D maybe TRBD2 (5 bases). The CDR3 loop is CASSVGSGTSTDTQYF. The CDR3 coding sequence is TGTGCCAGCAGCGTAGGGAGCGGCACTAGCACAGATACGCAGTATTTT.